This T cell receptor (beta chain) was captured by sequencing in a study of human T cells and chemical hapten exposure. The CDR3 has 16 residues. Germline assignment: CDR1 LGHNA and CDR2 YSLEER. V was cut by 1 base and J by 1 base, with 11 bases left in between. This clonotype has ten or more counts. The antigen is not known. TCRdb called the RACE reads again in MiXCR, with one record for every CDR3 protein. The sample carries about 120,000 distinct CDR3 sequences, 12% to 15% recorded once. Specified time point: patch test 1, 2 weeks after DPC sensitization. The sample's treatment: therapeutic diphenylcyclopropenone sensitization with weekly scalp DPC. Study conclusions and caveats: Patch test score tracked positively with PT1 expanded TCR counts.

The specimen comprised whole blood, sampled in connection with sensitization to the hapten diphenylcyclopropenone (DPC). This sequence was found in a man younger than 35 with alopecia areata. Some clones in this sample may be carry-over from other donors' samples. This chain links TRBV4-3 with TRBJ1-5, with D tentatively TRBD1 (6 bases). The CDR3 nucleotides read TGCGCCAGCAGCCAAGGGGTAGGGGGAAGCAATCAGCCCCAGCATTTT. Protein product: CASSQGVGGSNQPQHF.